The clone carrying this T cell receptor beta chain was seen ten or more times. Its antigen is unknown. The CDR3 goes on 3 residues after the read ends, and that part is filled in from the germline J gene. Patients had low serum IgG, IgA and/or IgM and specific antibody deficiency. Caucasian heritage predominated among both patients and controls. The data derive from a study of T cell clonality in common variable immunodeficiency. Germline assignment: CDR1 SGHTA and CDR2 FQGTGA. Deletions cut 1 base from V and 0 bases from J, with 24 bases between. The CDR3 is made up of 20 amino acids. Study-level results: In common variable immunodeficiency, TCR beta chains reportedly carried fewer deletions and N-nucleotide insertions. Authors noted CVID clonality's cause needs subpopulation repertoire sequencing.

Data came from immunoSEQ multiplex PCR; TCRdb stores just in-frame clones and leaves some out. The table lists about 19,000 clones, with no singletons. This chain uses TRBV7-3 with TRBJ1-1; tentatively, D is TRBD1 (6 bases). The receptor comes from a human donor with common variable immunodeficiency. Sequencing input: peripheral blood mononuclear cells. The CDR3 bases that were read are TGTGCCAGCAGCTTAAGGAGGAGGGGGGCAGGGCGGGGGATGAACACTGAA. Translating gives CASSLRRRGAGRGMNTE. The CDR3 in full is CASSLRRRGAGRGMNTEAFF.